Listed below are T cell receptor beta chains from one sample, sequenced in a study of CD8 T cell repertoires and HIV-1 epitope variants. The antigens for these receptors are not known. Clones were sequenced by immunoSEQ multiplex PCR, and TCRdb holds only the in-frame ones, with some missing. The sample has around 6,400 clones; roughly 70% are singletons. Sequenced sample: cultured CD8+ T cells derived from PBMCs. The receptors originated from a male donor with HIV. Both conserved end residues are part of each CDR3. A D gene is named only where the DNA matches it firmly. The size field is filled for only some rows; it gives once, few, many or a size class.

TRBJ1-2 TRBV6-5 TRBD1 - CASSYSQGGGYTF TGTGCCAGCAGTTACTCCCAGGGGGGTGGCTACACCTTC
TRBJ1-1 TRBV28 - few CASSLGSRPTGEAFF TGTGCCAGCAGTTTGGGGAGTCGACCTACAGGGGAAGCTTTCTTT
TRBJ2-3 TRBV5-4 - once CASSLSSASTDTQYF TGTGCCAGCAGCTTGTCCAGCGCTAGCACAGATACGCAGTATTTT
TRBJ1-1 TRBV19 TRBD1 - CAFSGGAGAFF TGTGCCTTCTCAGGGGGCGCGGGGGCTTTCTTT
TRBJ2-1 TRBV7-3 - - CASSWRQSSYNEQFF TGTGCCAGCAGTTGGAGACAGAGCTCCTACAATGAGCAGTTCTTC
TRBJ1-4 TRBV6-1 - once CASRGPPGYRLFF TGTGCCAGTAGAGGGCCCCCGGGGTACAGACTGTTTTTT
TRBJ2-1 TRBV6-1 TRBD2 - CASSELRTSGVSSYNEQFF TGTGCCAGCAGTGAATTAAGGACTAGCGGGGTTAGCTCCTACAATGAGCAGTTCTTC
TRBJ1-1 TRBV7-9 - - CASREGDRAFF TGTGCCAGCAGGGAGGGAGACAGGGCTTTCTTT
TRBJ1-5 TRBV7-2 - - CASSFRQDNQPQHF TGTGCCAGCAGCTTTAGACAGGACAATCAGCCCCAGCATTTT
TRBJ2-5 TRBV11-1 TRBD2 - CASSPAPSGQETQYF TGTGCCAGCAGCCCCGCCCCTAGCGGGCAAGAGACCCAGTACTTC
TRBJ2-2 TRBV28 TRBD2 - CASSLLAGANTGELFF TGTGCCAGCAGTTTACTAGCGGGAGCTAACACCGGGGAGCTGTTTTTT
TRBJ2-2 TRBV7-3 TRBD2 - CASSRVGGGNGELFF TGTGCCAGCAGTCGAGTCGGCGGGGGTAACGGGGAGCTGTTTTTT
TRBJ2-5 TRBV28 - - CASSSVDRDQETQYF TGTGCCAGCAGTTCCGTCGACCGAGACCAAGAGACCCAGTACTTC
TRBJ2-1 TRBV7-9 TRBD2 - CASSQGLAGVDEQFF TGTGCCAGCAGCCAGGGACTAGCGGGGGTCGATGAGCAGTTCTTC
TRBJ2-5 TRBV7-8 - - CASSLTQGGLEGETQYF TGTGCCAGCAGCTTAACCCAGGGGGGTCTCGAAGGAGAGACCCAGTACTTC
TRBJ1-1 TRBV27 - - CASSSTARGAFF TGTGCCAGCAGTTCGACCGCCAGGGGAGCTTTCTTT
TRBJ1-2 TRBV29-1 TRBD1 - CSVGGTNNYGYTF TGCAGCGTAGGGGGCACCAATAACTATGGCTACACCTTC
TRBJ2-2 TRBV27 - - CASSLGTQGGELFF TGTGCCAGCAGTTTGGGCACCCAGGGGGGGGAGCTGTTTTTT
TRBJ2-7 TRBV19 - - CASSVGALYEQYF TGTGCCAGTAGTGTGGGAGCTCTCTACGAGCAGTACTTC
TRBJ2-2 TRBV7-9 TRBD2 - CASSLLERGQTGELFF TGTGCCAGCAGCTTACTTGAGCGGGGCCAAACCGGGGAGCTGTTTTTT
TRBJ2-3 TRBV11-2 - - CASSGSSSATDTQYF TGTGCCAGCAGCGGCAGTTCTAGCGCCACAGATACGCAGTATTTT
TRBJ2-1 TRBV7-9 - - CASNEGRHNEQFF TGTGCCAGCAATGAGGGGCGCCACAATGAGCAGTTCTTC
TRBJ2-1 TRBV5-1 TRBD2 few CASSLGGGANEQFF TGCGCCAGCAGCTTGGGCGGGGGGGCCAATGAGCAGTTCTTC
TRBJ1-1 TRBV6-5 - - CASSYRDGDTEAFF TGTGCCAGCAGTTACCGGGACGGGGACACTGAAGCTTTCTTT
TRBJ1-2 TRBV2 - - CAPRAGLDYGYTF TGTGCCCCGAGGGCAGGGCTTGACTATGGCTACACCTTC
TRBJ2-5 TRBV4-3 - - CASSQVSGGGLQYF TGCGCCAGCAGCCAAGTTTCCGGAGGCGGGCTGCAGTACTTC
TRBJ2-7 TRBV6-5 TRBD1 - CASSYSGTGFPYEQYF TGTGCCAGCAGTTACTCTGGGACAGGGTTCCCCTACGAGCAGTACTTC
TRBJ1-2 TRBV18 - - CASSPTGNYGYTF TGTGCCAGCTCACCAACGGGGAACTATGGCTACACCTTC
TRBJ2-7 TRBV27 TRBD2 - CATRHIRREWVLAGPISYEQYF TGTGCCACCAGACATATTAGAAGGGAGTGGGTACTAGCGGGACCTATCTCCTACGAGCAGTACTTC
TRBJ1-3 TRBV7-7 - few CASSLEGGSGNTIYF TGTGCCAGCAGCTTAGAGGGGGGCTCTGGAAACACCATATATTTT
TRBJ1-4 TRBV9 TRBD1 - CASSATGTGNEKLFF TGTGCCAGCAGCGCGACCGGGACAGGGAATGAAAAACTGTTTTTT
TRBJ2-1 TRBV27 - - CASMGRPGYNEQFF TGTGCCAGCATGGGGCGTCCGGGGTACAATGAGCAGTTCTTC
TRBJ2-1 TRBV29-1 - few CSVLWVSSYNEQFF TGCAGCGTTCTTTGGGTAAGCTCCTACAATGAGCAGTTCTTC
TRBJ2-3 TRBV5-5 - - CASSLSSASTDTQYF TGTGCCAGCAGCTTGTCCAGCGCTAGCACAGATACGCAGTATTTT
TRBJ2-2 TRBV5-6 - once CASSFEPWEATGELFF TGTGCCAGCAGCTTCGAACCGTGGGAGGCCACCGGGGAGCTGTTTTTT
TRBJ1-3 TRBV28 - - CASSVPGTGNTIYF TGTGCCAGCAGTGTGCCAGGGACTGGAAACACCATATATTTT
TRBJ1-1 TRBV14 - - CASSPLGRTEAFF TGTGCCAGCAGCCCCCTGGGACGGACTGAAGCTTTCTTT
TRBJ2-1 TRBV18 TRBD1 once CASSTGVHNEQFF TGTGCCAGCTCCACAGGGGTCCACAATGAGCAGTTCTTC
TRBJ2-3 TRBV27 TRBD2 - CASSRLAVYTDTQYF TGTGCCAGCAGTAGACTAGCGGTGTACACAGATACGCAGTATTTT
TRBJ2-7 TRBV28 - - CASSLFGDYEQYF TGTGCCAGCAGTTTATTTGGAGACTACGAGCAGTACTTC
TRBJ2-1 TRBV4-1 TRBD2 - CASSQDRPSGVYNEQFF TGCGCCAGCAGCCAAGACCGCCCTAGCGGGGTTTACAATGAGCAGTTCTTC
TRBJ2-5 TRBV6-5 - - CASSPEYSTQYF TGTGCCAGCAGTCCAGAGTATTCGACCCAGTACTTC
TRBJ1-1 TRBV5-5 - - CASSQDVGQGNTEAFF TGCGCCAGCAGCCAAGATGTTGGGCAGGGGAACACTGAAGCTTTCTTT
TRBJ2-1 TRBV5-4 TRBD2 - CASSGTGTSGSGSYNEQFF TGTGCCAGCAGCGGAACCGGGACTAGCGGGAGTGGGTCCTACAATGAGCAGTTCTTC
TRBJ2-6 TRBV28 - few CASRGPSGANVLTF TGTGCCAGCAGGGGACCCTCTGGGGCCAACGTCCTGACTTTC
TRBJ1-2 TRBV28 TRBD1 - CASSPGGVGYGYTF TGTGCCAGCAGTCCAGGGGGCGTCGGCTATGGCTACACCTTC
TRBJ2-1 TRBV5-6 - - CASSSGVGPREQFF TGTGCCAGCAGCTCCGGGGTCGGGCCTCGAGAGCAGTTCTTC
TRBJ1-2 TRBV29-1 TRBD1 - CSAADRGLLNYGYTF TGCAGCGCAGCGGACAGGGGGTTACTTAACTATGGCTACACCTTC
TRBJ1-5 TRBV18 - - CASSPDRGNQPQHF TGTGCCAGCTCACCCGACCGGGGGAATCAGCCCCAGCATTTT
TRBJ2-1 TRBV2 TRBD2 - CASSLAGGPGNEQFF TGTGCCAGCAGTTTAGCGGGAGGGCCCGGCAATGAGCAGTTCTTC
TRBJ1-5 TRBV11-1 - - CASSPSYSNQPQHF TGTGCCAGCAGCCCGAGCTATAGCAATCAGCCCCAGCATTTT
TRBJ2-5 TRBV7-9 - - CASSYGGLAETQYF TGTGCCAGCAGCTATGGGGGACTTGCGGAGACCCAGTACTTC
TRBJ1-1 TRBV4-1 - medium-sized CASSQGRGTEAFF TGCGCCAGCAGCCAAGGAAGAGGCACTGAAGCTTTCTTT
TRBJ2-7 TRBV29-1 - - CSVEAPGNYEQYF TGCAGCGTTGAAGCGCCAGGGAACTACGAGCAGTACTTC
TRBJ2-1 TRBV9 TRBD1 few CASSVARANRGQGYNEQFF TGTGCCAGCAGCGTAGCTCGGGCGAACCGGGGACAGGGCTACAATGAGCAGTTCTTC
TRBJ2-2 TRBV15 - - CATRLYSNTGELFF TGTGCCACCAGACTCTACTCGAACACCGGGGAGCTGTTTTTT
TRBJ2-1 TRBV2 - - CASSVIGYNEQFF TGTGCCAGCAGTGTAATTGGATACAATGAGCAGTTCTTC
TRBJ2-5 TRBV2 - - CASSSAGIDQETQYF TGTGCCAGCAGCTCCGCCGGGATAGATCAAGAGACCCAGTACTTC
TRBJ1-2 TRBV2 TRBD1 - CASSDRDRGLGYTF TGTGCCAGCAGCGACCGGGACAGGGGGCTCGGCTACACCTTC